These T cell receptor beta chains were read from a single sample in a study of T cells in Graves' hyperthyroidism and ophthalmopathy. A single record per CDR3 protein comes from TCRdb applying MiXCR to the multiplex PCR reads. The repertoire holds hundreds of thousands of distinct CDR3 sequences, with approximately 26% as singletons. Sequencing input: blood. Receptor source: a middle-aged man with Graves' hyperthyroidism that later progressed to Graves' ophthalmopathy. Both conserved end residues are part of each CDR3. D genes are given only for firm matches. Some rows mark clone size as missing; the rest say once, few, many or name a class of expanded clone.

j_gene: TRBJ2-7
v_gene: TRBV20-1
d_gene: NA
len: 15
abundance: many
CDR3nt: TGCAGTGTACCCGGGTCCCGCGCAATCTCCTACGAGCAGTACTTC
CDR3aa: CSVPGSRAISYEQYF

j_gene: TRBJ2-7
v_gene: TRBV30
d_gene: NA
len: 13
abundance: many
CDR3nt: TGTGCCTGGAGTGTAGGAGCTGCCTACGAGCAGTACTTC
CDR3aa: CAWSVGAAYEQYF

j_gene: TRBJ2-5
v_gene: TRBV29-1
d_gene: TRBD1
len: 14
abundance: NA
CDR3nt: TGCAGCGTTGGCACAGGGGGCTGGAGAGAGACCCAGTACTTC
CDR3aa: CSVGTGGWRETQYF

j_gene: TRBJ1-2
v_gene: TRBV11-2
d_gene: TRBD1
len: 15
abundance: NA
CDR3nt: TGTGCCAGCACCCCGGGAGGGGGCGATTTCTATGGCTACACCTTC
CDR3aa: CASTPGGGDFYGYTF

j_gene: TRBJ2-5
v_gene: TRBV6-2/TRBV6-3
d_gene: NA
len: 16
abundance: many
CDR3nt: TGTGCCAGCACAAACCAACAGACTAGGGCGACGGAGACCCAGTACTTC
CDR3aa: CASTNQQTRATETQYF

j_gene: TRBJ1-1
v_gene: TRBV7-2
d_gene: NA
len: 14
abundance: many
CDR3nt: TGTGCCAGCAGCTTAGATTTGTTTGCAGGGGAAGCTTTCTTT
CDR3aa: CASSLDLFAGEAFF

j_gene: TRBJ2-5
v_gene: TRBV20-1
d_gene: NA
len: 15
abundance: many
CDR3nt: TGCAGTGCTAGAGATCTGCGGTACCTGCCGGAGACCCAGTACTTC
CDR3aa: CSARDLRYLPETQYF

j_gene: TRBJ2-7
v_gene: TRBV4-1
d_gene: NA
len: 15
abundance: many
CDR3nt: TGCGCCAGCAGCCAAGGCCCCCTCCGGGAGTCCGAGCAGTACTTC
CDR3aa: CASSQGPLRESEQYF

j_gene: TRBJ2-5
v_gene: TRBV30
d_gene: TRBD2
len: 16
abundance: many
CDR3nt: TGTGCCTGCCTGGAGGCTAGCGGGAGCCGGGGGGAGACCCAGTACTTC
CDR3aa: CACLEASGSRGETQYF

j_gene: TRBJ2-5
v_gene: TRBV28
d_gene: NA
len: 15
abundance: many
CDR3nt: TGTGCCAGCAGTTCCTACGCCATTCGGGGAGAGACCCAGTACTTC
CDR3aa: CASSSYAIRGETQYF

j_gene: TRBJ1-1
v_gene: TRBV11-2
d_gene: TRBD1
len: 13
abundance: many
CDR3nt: TGTGCCAGCAGTATGGACAGGGGCACTGAAGCTTTCTTT
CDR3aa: CASSMDRGTEAFF

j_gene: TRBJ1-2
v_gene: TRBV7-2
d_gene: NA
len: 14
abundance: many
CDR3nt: TGTGCCAGCAGGTCATTGGGGTCCCACTATGGCTACACCTTC
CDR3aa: CASRSLGSHYGYTF

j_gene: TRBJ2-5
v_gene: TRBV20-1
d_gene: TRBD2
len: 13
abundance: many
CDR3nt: TGCAGTGCGCCGGGGGGTGTGGGAGAGACCCAGTACTTC
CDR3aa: CSAPGGVGETQYF

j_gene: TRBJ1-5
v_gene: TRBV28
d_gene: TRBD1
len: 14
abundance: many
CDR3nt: TGTGCCAGCAGTCGGGACAGCCTTCCTCAGCCCCAGCATTTT
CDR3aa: CASSRDSLPQPQHF

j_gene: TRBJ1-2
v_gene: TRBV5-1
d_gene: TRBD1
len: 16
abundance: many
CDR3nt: TGCGCCAGCAGCCCTATCACCGGGACAGGGTCCTATGGCTACACCTTC
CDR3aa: CASSPITGTGSYGYTF

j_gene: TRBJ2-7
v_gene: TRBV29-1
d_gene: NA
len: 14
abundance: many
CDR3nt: TGCAGCGTTGCTGTCAGTAGCAGAGTCTACGAGCAGTACTTC
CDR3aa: CSVAVSSRVYEQYF

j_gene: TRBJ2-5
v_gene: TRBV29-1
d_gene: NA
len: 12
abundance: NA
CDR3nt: TGCAGCGGTGGAGGCACCAAAGAGACCCAGTACTTC
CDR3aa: CSGGGTKETQYF

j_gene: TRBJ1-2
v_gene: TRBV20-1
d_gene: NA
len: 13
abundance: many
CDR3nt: TGCAGTGCTGGAGGGAGGGTTCGTGGTGGCTACACCTTC
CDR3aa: CSAGGRVRGGYTF

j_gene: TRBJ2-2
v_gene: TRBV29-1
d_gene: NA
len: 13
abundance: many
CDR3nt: TGCAGCGACCCGGACGGGTACACCGGGGAGCTGTTTTTT
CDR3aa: CSDPDGYTGELFF

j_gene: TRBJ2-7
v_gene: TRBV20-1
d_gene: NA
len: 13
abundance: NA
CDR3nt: TGCAGTGCTAGCGGGATCCTACTAGGGGAGCAGTACTTC
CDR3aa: CSASGILLGEQYF

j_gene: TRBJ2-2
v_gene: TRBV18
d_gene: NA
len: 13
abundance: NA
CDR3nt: TGTGCCAGCTCACCACTAACGACCGGGGAGCTGTTTTTT
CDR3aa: CASSPLTTGELFF

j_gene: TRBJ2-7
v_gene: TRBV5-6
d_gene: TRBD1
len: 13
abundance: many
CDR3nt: TGTGCCAGCAGAAGGACAGGGGAGTACGAGCAGTACTTC
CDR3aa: CASRRTGEYEQYF

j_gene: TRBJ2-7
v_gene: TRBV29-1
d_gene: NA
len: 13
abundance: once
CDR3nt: TGCAGCGTCGGGACCGACATCTCCTACGAGCAGTACTTC
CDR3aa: CSVGTDISYEQYF

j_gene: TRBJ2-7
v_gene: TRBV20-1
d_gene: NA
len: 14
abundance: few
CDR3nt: TGCAGTGCCGAGCAAGACAGGACCCTCTACGAGCAGTACTTC
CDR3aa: CSAEQDRTLYEQYF

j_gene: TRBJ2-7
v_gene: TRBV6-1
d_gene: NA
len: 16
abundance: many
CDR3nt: TGTGCCAGCACTCCCTTCGGGAATAACAGGTACTACGAGCAGTACTTC
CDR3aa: CASTPFGNNRYYEQYF

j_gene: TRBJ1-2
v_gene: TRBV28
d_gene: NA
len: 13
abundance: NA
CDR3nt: TGTGCCAGCACCCCCCCCCACAACGATGGCTACACCTTC
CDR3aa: CASTPPHNDGYTF

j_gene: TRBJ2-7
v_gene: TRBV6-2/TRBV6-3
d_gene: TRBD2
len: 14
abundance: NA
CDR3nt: TGTGCCAGCAGCAATCAGCGGGAGGGCCATGAGCAGTACTTC
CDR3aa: CASSNQREGHEQYF

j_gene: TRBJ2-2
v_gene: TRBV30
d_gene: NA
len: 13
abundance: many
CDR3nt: NA
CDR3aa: CAWSNFGAGELFF

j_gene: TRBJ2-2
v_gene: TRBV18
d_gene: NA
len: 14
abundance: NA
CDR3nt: TGTGCCAGCTCACCACCGACTAGAGCCGGGGAGCTGTTTTTT
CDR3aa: CASSPPTRAGELFF

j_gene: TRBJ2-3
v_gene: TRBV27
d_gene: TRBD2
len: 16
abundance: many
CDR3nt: TGTGCCAGCAGTATTAGGACTAGCCCAAGCACAGATACGCAGTATTTT
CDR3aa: CASSIRTSPSTDTQYF

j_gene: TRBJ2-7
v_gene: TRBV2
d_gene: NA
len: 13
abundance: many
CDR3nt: TGTGCCAGCAGGACGTTGAGCTCCTACGAGCAGTACTTC
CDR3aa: CASRTLSSYEQYF

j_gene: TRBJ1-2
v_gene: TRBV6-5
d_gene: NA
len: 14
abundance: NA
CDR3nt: TGTGCCAGCAGTTACTCGTACGGCAACTATGGCTACACCTTC
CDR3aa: CASSYSYGNYGYTF

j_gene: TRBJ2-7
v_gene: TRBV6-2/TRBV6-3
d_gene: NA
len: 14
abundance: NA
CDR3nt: TGTGCCAGCAGTTACAGGACCAGCTCCTACGAGCAGTACTTC
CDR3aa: CASSYRTSSYEQYF

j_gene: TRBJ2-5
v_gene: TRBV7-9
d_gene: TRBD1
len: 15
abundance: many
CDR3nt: TGTGCCAGCAGCTTAGTGGGACAGGGGGCCGAGACCCAGTACTTC
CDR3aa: CASSLVGQGAETQYF

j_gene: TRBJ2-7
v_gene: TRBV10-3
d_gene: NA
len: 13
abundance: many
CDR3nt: TGTGCCATCAAGGGGGGCAGCTCCTACGAGCAGTACTTC
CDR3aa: CAIKGGSSYEQYF

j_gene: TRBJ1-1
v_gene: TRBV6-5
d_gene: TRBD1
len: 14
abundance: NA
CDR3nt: TGTGCCAGCAGTTCAAAAACAGGGGACACTGAAGCTTTCTTT
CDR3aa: CASSSKTGDTEAFF

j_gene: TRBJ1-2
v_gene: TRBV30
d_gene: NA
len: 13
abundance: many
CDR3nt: TGTGCCTGGAGCAGGGACACCAACTATGGCTACACCTTC
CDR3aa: CAWSRDTNYGYTF

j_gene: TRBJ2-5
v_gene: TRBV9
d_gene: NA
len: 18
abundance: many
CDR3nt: TGTGCCAGCAGCGTAGGGAGGTCAGCAACAGGGAGGGTAGAGACCCAGTACTTC
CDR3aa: CASSVGRSATGRVETQYF

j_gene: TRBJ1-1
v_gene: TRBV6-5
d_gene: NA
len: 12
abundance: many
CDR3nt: TGTGCCAGCAGGCCACAGGGAACTGAAGCTTTCTTT
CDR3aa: CASRPQGTEAFF

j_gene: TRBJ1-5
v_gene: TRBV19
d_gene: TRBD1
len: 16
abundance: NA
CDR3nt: TGTGCCAGTACCCCTACGGGGACAGGAGGATATCAGCCCCAGCATTTT
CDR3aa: CASTPTGTGGYQPQHF

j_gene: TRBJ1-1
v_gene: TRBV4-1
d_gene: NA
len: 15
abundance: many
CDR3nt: TGCGCCAGCAGCCCGACTGGGCGAAAGGGCACTGAAGCTTTCTTT
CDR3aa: CASSPTGRKGTEAFF

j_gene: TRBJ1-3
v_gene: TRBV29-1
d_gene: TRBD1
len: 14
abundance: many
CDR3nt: TGCAGCGTTGCCTGGACAGGGAGAGGAAACACCATATATTTT
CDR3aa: CSVAWTGRGNTIYF

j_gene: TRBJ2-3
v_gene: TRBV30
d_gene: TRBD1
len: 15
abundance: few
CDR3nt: TGTGCCTGGAGTTTGGGGACAGGAGGTACAGATACGCAGTATTTT
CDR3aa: CAWSLGTGGTDTQYF

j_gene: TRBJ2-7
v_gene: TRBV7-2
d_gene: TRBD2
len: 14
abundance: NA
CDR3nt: TGTGCCAGCAGCTTAGAAAGCGGGACCGTCGAGCAGTACTTC
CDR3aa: CASSLESGTVEQYF

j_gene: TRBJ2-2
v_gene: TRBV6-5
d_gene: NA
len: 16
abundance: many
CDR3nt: TGTGCCAGCAGTTACAAGCCGGGACAGAACACCGGGGAGCTGTTTTTT
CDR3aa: CASSYKPGQNTGELFF

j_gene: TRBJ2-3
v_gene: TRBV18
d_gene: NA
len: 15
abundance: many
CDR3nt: TGTGCCAGCTCACCACCGGCCGGGGGCACAGATACGCAGTATTTT
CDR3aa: CASSPPAGGTDTQYF

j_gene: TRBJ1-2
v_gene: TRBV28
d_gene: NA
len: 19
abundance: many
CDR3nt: TGTGCCAGCAGTTTGATCCTCGGGGGAGGGAGGACAACTCCCTATGGCTACACCTTC
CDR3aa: CASSLILGGGRTTPYGYTF

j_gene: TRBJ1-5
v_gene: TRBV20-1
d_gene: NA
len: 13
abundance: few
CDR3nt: TGCAGTGCTAAATTTCACCCGGATGGGCCCCAGCATTTT
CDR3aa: CSAKFHPDGPQHF

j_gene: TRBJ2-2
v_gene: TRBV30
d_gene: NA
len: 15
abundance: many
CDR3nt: TGTGCCTGGAGTGTAGGTTTATCGGACACCGGGGAGCTGTTTTTT
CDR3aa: CAWSVGLSDTGELFF

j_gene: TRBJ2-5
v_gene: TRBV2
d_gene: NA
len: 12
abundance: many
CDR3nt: TGTGCCAGCAGTGGCCCCCAAGAGACCCAGTACTTC
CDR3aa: CASSGPQETQYF